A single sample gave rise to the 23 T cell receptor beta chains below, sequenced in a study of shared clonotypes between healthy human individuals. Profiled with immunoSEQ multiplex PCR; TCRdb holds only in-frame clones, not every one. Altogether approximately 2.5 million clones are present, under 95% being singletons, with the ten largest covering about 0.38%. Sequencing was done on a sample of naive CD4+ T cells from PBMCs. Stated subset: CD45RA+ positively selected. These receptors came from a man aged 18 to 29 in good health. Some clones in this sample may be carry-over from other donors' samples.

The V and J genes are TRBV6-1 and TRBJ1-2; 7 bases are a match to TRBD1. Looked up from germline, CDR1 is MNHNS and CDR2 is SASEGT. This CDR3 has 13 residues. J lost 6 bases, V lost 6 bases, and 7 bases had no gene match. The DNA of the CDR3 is TGTGCCAGCAGGGGGACAGTCCCCCATGGCTACACCTTC. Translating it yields CASRGTVPHGYTF.

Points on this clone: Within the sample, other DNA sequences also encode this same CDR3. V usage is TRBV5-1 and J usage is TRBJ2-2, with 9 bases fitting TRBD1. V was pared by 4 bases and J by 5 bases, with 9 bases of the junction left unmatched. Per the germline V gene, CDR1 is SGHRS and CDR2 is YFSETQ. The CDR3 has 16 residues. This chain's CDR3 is CASSLDPGTGTGELFF. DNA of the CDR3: TGCGCCAGCAGCCTAGATCCCGGGACAGGGACCGGGGAGCTGTTTTTT.

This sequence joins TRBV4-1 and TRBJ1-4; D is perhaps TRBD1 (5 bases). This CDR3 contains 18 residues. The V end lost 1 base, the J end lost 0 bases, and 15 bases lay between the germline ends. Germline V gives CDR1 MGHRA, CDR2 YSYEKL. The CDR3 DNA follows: TGCGCCAGCAGCCAAGTTTGGCGGGGGTCAGCAACTAATGAAAAACTGTTTTTT. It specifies CASSQVWRGSATNEKLFF.

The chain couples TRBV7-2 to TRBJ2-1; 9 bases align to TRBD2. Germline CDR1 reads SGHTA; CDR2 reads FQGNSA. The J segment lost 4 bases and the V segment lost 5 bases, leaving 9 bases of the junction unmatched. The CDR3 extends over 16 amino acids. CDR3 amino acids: CASSPGSGRIYNEQFF. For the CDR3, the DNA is TGTGCCAGCAGCCCAGGGAGCGGGAGGATATACAATGAGCAGTTCTTC. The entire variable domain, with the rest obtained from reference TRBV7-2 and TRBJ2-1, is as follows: GAGVSQSPSNKVTEKGKDVELRCDPISGHTALYWYRQSLGQGLEFLIYFQGNSAPDKSGLPSDRFSAERTGGSVSTLTIQRTQQEDSAVYLCASSPGSGRIYNEQFFGPGTRLTVL.

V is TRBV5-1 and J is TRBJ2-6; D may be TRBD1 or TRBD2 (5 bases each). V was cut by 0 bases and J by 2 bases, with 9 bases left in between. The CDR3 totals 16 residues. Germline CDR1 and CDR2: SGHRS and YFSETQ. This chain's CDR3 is CASSLGGAAGANVLTF. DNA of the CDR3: TGCGCCAGCAGCTTGGGAGGGGCCGCTGGGGCCAACGTCCTGACTTTC. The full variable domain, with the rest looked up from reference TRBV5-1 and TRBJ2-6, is KAGVTQTPRYLIKTRGQQVTLSCSPISGHRSVSWYQQTPGQGLQFLFEYFSETQRNKGNFPGRFSGRQFSNSRSEMNVSTLELGDSALYLCASSLGGAAGANVLTFGAGSRLTVL.

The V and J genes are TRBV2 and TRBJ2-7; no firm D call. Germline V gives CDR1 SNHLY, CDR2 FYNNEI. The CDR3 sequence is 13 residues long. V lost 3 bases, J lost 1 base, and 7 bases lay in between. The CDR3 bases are TGTGCCAGCAGTGAGTACGAGTCCTACGAGCAGTACTTC. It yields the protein CASSEYESYEQYF. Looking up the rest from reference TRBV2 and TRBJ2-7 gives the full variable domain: EPEVTQTPSHQVTQMGQEVILRCVPISNHLYFYWYRQILGQKVEFLVSFYNNEISEKSEIFDDQFSVERPDGSNFTLKIRSTKLEDSAMYFCASSEYESYEQYFGPGTRLTVT.

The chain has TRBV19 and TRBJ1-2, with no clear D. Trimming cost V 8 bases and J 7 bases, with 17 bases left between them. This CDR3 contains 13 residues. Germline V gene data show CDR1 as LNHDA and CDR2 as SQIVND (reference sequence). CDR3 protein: CASHSSVVSGYTF. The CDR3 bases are TGTGCCAGTCACTCCTCGGTAGTCAGTGGCTACACCTTC.

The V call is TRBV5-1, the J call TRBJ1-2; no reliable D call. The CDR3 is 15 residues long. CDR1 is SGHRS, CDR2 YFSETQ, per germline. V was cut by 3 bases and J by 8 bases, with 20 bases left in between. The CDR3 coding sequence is TGCGCCAGCAGCTCCTCCGGTGTGAGGTCGGGAGGCTACACCTTC. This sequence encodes CASSSSGVRSGGYTF.

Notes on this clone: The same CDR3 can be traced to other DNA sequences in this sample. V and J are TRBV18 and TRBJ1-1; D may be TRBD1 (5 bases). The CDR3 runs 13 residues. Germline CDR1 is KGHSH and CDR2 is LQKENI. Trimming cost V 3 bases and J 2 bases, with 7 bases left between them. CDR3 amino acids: CASSPTVNTEAFF. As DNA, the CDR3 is TGTGCCAGCTCACCGACAGTTAACACTGAAGCTTTCTTT.

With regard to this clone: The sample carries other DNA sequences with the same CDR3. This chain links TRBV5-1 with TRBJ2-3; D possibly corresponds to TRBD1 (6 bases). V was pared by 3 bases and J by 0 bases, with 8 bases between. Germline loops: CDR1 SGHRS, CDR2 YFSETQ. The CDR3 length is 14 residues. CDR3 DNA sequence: TGCGCCAGCAGCTCCGGACAGAGCACAGATACGCAGTATTTT. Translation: CASSSGQSTDTQYF.

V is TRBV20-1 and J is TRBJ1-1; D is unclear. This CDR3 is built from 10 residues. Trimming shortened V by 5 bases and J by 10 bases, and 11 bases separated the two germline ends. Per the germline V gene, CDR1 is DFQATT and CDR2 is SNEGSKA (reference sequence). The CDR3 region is CSAWKAGAFF. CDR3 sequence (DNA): TGCAGTGCTTGGAAGGCAGGAGCTTTCTTT.

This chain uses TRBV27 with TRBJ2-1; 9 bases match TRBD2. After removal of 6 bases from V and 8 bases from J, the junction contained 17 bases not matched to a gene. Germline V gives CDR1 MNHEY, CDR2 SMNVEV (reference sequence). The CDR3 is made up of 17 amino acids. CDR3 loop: CASSLSLLAGVSDEQFF. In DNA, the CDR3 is TGTGCCAGCAGCTTGTCCCTCTTAGCGGGAGTATCGGATGAGCAGTTCTTC.

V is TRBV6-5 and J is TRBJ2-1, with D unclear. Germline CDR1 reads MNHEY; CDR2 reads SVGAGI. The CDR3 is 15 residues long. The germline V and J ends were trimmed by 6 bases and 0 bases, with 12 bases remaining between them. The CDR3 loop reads CASRRTTNSYNEQFF. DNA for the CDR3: TGTGCCAGCAGACGGACCACTAACTCCTACAATGAGCAGTTCTTC.

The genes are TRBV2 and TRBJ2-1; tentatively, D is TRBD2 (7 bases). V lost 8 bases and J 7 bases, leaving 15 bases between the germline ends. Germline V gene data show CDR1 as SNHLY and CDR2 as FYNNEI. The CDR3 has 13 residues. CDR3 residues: CASGGGSFNEQFF. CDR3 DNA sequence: TGTGCCAGCGGCGGGGGCAGCTTTAATGAGCAGTTCTTC. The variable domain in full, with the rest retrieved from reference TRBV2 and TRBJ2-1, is EPEVTQTPSHQVTQMGQEVILRCVPISNHLYFYWYRQILGQKVEFLVSFYNNEISEKSEIFDDQFSVERPDGSNFTLKIRSTKLEDSAMYFCASGGGSFNEQFFGPGTRLTVL.

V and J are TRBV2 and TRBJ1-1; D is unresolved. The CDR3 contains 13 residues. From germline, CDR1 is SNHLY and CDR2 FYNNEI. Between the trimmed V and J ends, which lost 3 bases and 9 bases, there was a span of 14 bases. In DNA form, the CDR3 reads TGTGCCAGCAGTGACATCATCCCCCCCCAAGCTTTCTTT. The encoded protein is CASSDIIPPQAFF. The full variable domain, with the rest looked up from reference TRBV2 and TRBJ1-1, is EPEVTQTPSHQVTQMGQEVILRCVPISNHLYFYWYRQILGQKVEFLVSFYNNEISEKSEIFDDQFSVERPDGSNFTLKIRSTKLEDSAMYFCASSDIIPPQAFFGQGTRLTVV.

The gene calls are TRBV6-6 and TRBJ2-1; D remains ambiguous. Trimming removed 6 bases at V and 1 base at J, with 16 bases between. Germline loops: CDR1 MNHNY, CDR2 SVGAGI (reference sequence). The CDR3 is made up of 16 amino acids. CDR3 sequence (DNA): TGTGCCAGCAGCCCCGGTCCTAGGGATTCCTACAATGAGCAGTTCTTC. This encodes CASSPGPRDSYNEQFF.

The CDR3 bases are TGTGCCAGCAGTTTAGCAGGGGGCAGGGGGCTCGCTGAGCAGTTCTTC. Its translation: CASSLAGGRGLAEQFF. The rearrangement joins TRBV28 to TRBJ2-1, with 8 bases lining up with TRBD1. V gave up 2 bases and J gave up 9 bases; unmatched junction bases: 12. The CDR3 runs to 16 residues. Germline CDR1 reads MDHEN; CDR2 reads SYDVKM.

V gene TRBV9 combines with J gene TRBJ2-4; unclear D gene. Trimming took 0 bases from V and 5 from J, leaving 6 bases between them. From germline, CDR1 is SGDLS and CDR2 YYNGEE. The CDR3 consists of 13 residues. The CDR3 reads CASSVAAENIQYF. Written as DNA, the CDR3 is TGTGCCAGCAGCGTAGCGGCAGAAAACATTCAGTACTTC.

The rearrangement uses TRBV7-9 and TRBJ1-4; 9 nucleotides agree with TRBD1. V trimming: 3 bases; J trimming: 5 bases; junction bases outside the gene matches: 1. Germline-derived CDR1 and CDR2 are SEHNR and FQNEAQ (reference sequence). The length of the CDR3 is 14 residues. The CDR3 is CASSFDRGNEKLFF. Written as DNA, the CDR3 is TGTGCCAGCAGCTTTGACAGGGGGAATGAAAAACTGTTTTTT.

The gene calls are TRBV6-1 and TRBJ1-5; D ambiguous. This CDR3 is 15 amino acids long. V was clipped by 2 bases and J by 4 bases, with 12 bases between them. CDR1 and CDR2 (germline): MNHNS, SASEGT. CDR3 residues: CASSELDRWNQPQHF. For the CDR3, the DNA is TGTGCCAGCAGTGAATTAGATCGGTGGAATCAGCCCCAGCATTTT.

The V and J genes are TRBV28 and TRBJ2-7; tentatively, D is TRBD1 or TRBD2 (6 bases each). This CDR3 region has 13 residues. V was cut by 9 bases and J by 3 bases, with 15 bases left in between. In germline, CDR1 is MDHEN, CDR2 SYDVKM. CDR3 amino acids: CASKGGGLYEQYF. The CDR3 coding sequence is TGTGCCAGTAAGGGGGGAGGCCTCTACGAGCAGTACTTC.

The CDR3 here is CASSAEGSSANEQFF. The DNA for the CDR3 is TGTGCCAGCAGCGCCGAGGGATCCAGCGCCAATGAGCAGTTCTTC. The V and J genes are TRBV9 and TRBJ2-1; a possible D gene is TRBD2 (5 bases). Trimming removed 3 bases from V and 6 bases from J, with 16 bases in between. The CDR3 runs to 15 residues. The germline V gene has CDR1 SGDLS and CDR2 YYNGEE. Full variable domain (remainder filled in from reference TRBV9 and TRBJ2-1): DSGVTQTPKHLITATGQRVTLRCSPRSGDLSVYWYQQSLDQGLQFLIQYYNGEERAKGNILERFSAQQFPDLHSELNLSSLELGDSALYFCASSAEGSSANEQFFGPGTRLTVL.

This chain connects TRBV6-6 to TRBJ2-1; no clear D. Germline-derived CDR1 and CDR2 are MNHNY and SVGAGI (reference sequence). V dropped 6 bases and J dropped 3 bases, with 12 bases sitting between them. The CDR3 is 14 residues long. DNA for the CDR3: TGTGCCAGCAGCACCCGTACCAACTACAATGAGCAGTTCTTC. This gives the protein CASSTRTNYNEQFF.